This entry describes one T cell receptor beta chain. Its antigen is currently unknown. Measured with immunoSEQ multiplex PCR; TCRdb has only the in-frame clones, and not every one. Counted here are 30,000 to 35,000 clones, about 90% occurring once; the ten biggest clones make up more than 30%. The sample is drawn from a study of OX40 agonist ivuxolimab in advanced cancers. Study-wide points: CD8+ T cells were the subset that, on average, had more expanded clones than CD4+.

The ends lost 4 bases at V and 2 bases at J; junction bases unmatched: 15. The CDR3 sequence is 19 residues long. Germline CDR1 MDHEN, CDR2 SYDVKM. The sample was CD4+ or CD8+ T cells sorted from blood, taken in a trial of the OX40 agonist ivuxolimab. The receptor was isolated from an adult with an advanced solid tumor such as melanoma, head and neck, liver or kidney cancer. The chain uses TRBV28 and TRBJ1-5, with 9 bases aligning to TRBD1. In DNA form, the CDR3 reads TGTGCCAGCAGTTCACCCATCAGACAGGGGGATTATGGCAATCAGCCCCAGCATTTT. It translates to CASSSPIRQGDYGNQPQHF.